This T cell receptor (beta chain) stems from a study of blood T cell repertoires in COVID-19. The wider study: Samples representing acute and convalescent COVID-19 were sourced from the United States, Italy and Spain. In each case, the material was cDNA or gDNA derived from T cells, B-cell-depleted T cells, or PBMCs.

Assay: immunoSEQ multiplex PCR; the TCRdb copy retains only in-frame clones and omits some. The data contain around 29,000 clones, approximately 90% of them singletons. Germline CDR1 and CDR2: MNHEY and SVGEGT. This CDR3 is built from 14 residues. J lost 7 bases, V lost 7 bases, and 9 bases had no gene match. The clonotype was recovered from a human donor in a cohort sampled during active COVID-19. This rearrangement joins TRBV6-2 or TRBV6-3 to TRBJ1-4; the match to TRBD1 covers 7 bases. Sequencing was done on a sample of peripheral blood. The CDR3 DNA reads TGTGCCAGCACCCCGACAGGGTCGGGTGAAAAACTGTTTTTT. This gives the protein CASTPTGSGEKLFF.